Listed here are 9 T cell receptor beta chains from one sample, sequenced in a study of blood T cell repertoires in COVID-19. Sequenced by immunoSEQ multiplex PCR; TCRdb stores in-frame clones only, minus some. Here the sample spans some 35,000 clones, about 88% being singletons. The sequenced material came from peripheral blood. The receptors were sampled from a man between 65 and 79 years old with active COVID-19.

This CDR3 is CASSAPGRREGWTQYF. The CDR3 region has the DNA TGTGCCAGCAGCGCCCCTGGGAGGCGGGAGGGCTGGACCCAGTACTTC. The genes are TRBV7-2 and TRBJ2-5, with 9 bases fitting TRBD2. The V gene end was trimmed by 5 bases and the J gene end by 7 bases; junction bases not matched to a gene: 14. This CDR3 comprises 16 residues. Germline V gene data show CDR1 as SGHTA and CDR2 as FQGNSA.

This clone came up once. The chain couples TRBV5-8 to TRBJ2-2, with a possible D match to TRBD2 (5 bases). The V end was cut by 6 bases, the J end by 5 bases, with 17 bases between. Germline V gene data show CDR1 as SGHTS and CDR2 as YDEGEE. The CDR3 covers 15 residues. CDR3 protein: CASTNPGGRTGELFF. The CDR3, as DNA: TGTGCCAGCACCAACCCGGGCGGGCGAACCGGGGAGCTGTTTTTT.

The chain carries TRBV24-1 and TRBJ2-1; 7 bases align to TRBD1. Germline loops: CDR1 KGHDR, CDR2 SFDVKD. Trimming at V came to 8 bases and at J to 9 bases, leaving 3 bases not matched to a gene. The CDR3 is made up of 11 amino acids. In nucleotides, the CDR3 is TGTGCCACCACTACAGGGGCTGAGCAGTTCTTC. Protein: CATTTGAEQFF.

This sequence joins TRBV28 and TRBJ2-7; no firm D call. This CDR3 is built from 13 residues. Germline V CDR1 and CDR2: MDHEN, SYDVKM. V lost 6 bases, J lost 5 bases, and 14 bases lay in between. The CDR3 here is CASRWAGFHEQYF. The DNA of the CDR3 is TGTGCCAGCAGGTGGGCTGGGTTCCACGAGCAGTACTTC.

In its sample, this clone is medium-sized. This rearrangement joins TRBV7-9 to TRBJ2-7, with a weak D call TRBD2 (5 bases). The CDR3 is made up of 11 amino acids. Germline V gene sequence: CDR1 SEHNR, CDR2 FQNEAQ (reference sequence). Trimming cost V 3 bases and J 5 bases, with 5 bases left between them. CDR3 nucleotides: TGTGCCAGCAGCTTTAGCGACGAGCAGTACTTC. Translated, it gives CASSFSDEQYF.

The chain has TRBV18 and TRBJ1-4, with D unclear. With 5 bases removed from V and 0 bases from J, the gap between germline ends came to 10 bases. Germline V CDR1 and CDR2: KGHSH, LQKENI. This CDR3 has 15 residues. CDR3 residues: CASSVTDATNEKLFF. Written as DNA, the CDR3 is TGTGCCAGCTCAGTTACAGATGCAACTAATGAAAAACTGTTTTTT. Looking up the rest from reference TRBV18 and TRBJ1-4 gives the full variable domain: NAGVMQNPRHLVRRRGQEARLRCSPMKGHSHVYWYRQLPEEGLKFMVYLQKENIIDESGMPKERFSAEFPKEGPSILRIQQVVRGDSAAYFCASSVTDATNEKLFFGSGTQLSVL.

The V gene is TRBV7-9, the J gene TRBJ2-5, with 15 positions matching TRBD2. CDR1 is SEHNR and CDR2 is FQNEAQ in the germline V gene (reference sequence). V dropped 4 bases and J dropped 0; count of bases not matched to a gene: 6. The CDR3 spans 18 residues. The CDR3 DNA reads TGTGCCAGCAGCTCGGGACTAGCGGGGGGCTTGTACCAAGAGACCCAGTACTTC. It yields the protein CASSSGLAGGLYQETQYF.

This chain uses TRBV24-1 with TRBJ2-3, with D tentatively TRBD2 (6 bases). V lost 1 base and J 7 bases, leaving 17 bases between the germline ends. Per germline, CDR1 KGHDR and CDR2 SFDVKD. The CDR3 sequence is 16 residues long. The CDR3 sequence: CATSDFRAGSLYTQYF. The CDR3 coding sequence is TGTGCCACCAGTGATTTTCGGGCGGGATCACTTTATACGCAGTATTTT.

The CDR3 DNA sequence: TGTGCCAGCAGTTTTGTCAGGGGCTACAATGAGCAGTTCTTC. Its translation: CASSFVRGYNEQFF. J is TRBJ2-1 and V is TRBV28; perhaps TRBD1 as D (6 bases). Germline V gene data show CDR1 as MDHEN and CDR2 as SYDVKM. The CDR3 contains 14 residues. Trimming removed 3 bases from V and 3 bases from J, with 9 bases in between.